This T cell receptor beta chain appears in the sequencing data of a study of T cell responses to AZD1222 COVID-19 vaccine (TCRdb year 2021). The study in broad terms: Because spike-specific TCR depth and breadth did not differ between the two schedules, AZD1222 recipients who got a second dose at roughly 4 weeks were pooled with those who got a second dose at roughly 12 weeks. Enrollment into the trials was organized by age into subgroups of 18-55, 56-69 and 70-plus years, and those subgroups contained roughly 140, 27 and 60 TCR-sequenced participants, respectively. TCR sequencing covered roughly 230 trial participants: about 210 given two doses of AZD1222 and approximately 26 given two doses of MenACWY control vaccine.

The CDR3 regions of human TCRbeta chains were analyzed by immunosequencing. Regarding the original processing steps: TCRs in the repertoires were matched against a reference library of SARS-CoV-2-specific TCRs that had been generated with the MIRA antigen-specificity platform. Breadth was defined as the fraction of unique TCRs that were SARS-CoV-2-associated. Depth was defined as the fraction of total T cells that were SARS-CoV-2-associated. Each spike-specific TCR was assigned to its reactive spike region and to a CD4 or CD8 class using the MIRA data. Log10-transformed breadth and depth values were compared by one-way ANOVA with Sidak's multiple comparisons tests. TCRdb stores this immuneACCESS table with in-frame sequences only. Part of the clones is absent; in the studies checked, under half of the shortfall reflects unresolved V genes, and no reason is known for the rest. V and J calls and clone size follow that table, whereas D and trimming were derived from the DNA. The sample table records roughly 120,000 clones; less than 90% of these occur just once. The ten largest clones take up roughly 2.3% of the sample.

The time point label, as the study defines it: baseline before first vaccination. Samples from vaccinated people were obtained from the UK trials COV001 and COV002, which included a single-blind randomized controlled phase 2/3 trial of AZD1222 (ChAdOx1 nCoV-19) in healthy adults. For TCRbeta chain sequencing, PBMC samples from trial participants were taken at day 0 and at day 28 after the second dose. In regard to this clone: Its antigen has not been determined. Per-base qualities were not stored, and no clone one base away is much larger.

General conclusions and limits of the study: Because no day 14 peak-response samples were available, repertoires were characterized only after the peak T cell response. Spike-specific TCR breadth and depth rose significantly after two AZD1222 doses compared with day 0 and with MenACWY recipients. The 56-69-year group was small, and its depth increase did not reach significance, likely because of low power. Participants were mostly white British, with more females than males. The authors suggested clonal diversity may have been underestimated. Conclusions about previously exposed vaccinees were limited because only six AZD1222 recipients were SARS-CoV-2 seropositive at baseline. Reportedly, close to half of the unique spike-specific TCRs recognized epitopes lying outside the regions that are mutated in the B.1.351 and B.1.1.7 variants. The vaccine-associated CD4 TCRs covered the entire spike protein, and the dominant responses fell in regions 160-218 and 743-854.

The V and J ends are trimmed by 7 bases and 2 bases, leaving 19 bases between them. Its CDR3 holds 16 amino acids, cysteine through phenylalanine. Kept here is only the CDR3 DNA, which spans 48 bases and is read in frame from base 1. For CDR1 and CDR2, the germline V gene (reference sequence) lists WNHNN and SYGVQD. The chain is made from TRBV10-1 and TRBJ2-3; the D gene assignment is ambiguous. This clonotype was obtained from an adult in good health. Source: peripheral blood, taken on day 0 of AZD1222 vaccination. The CDR3 sequence is CASTLKGSGFTDTQYF. The DNA sequence reads TGCGCCAGCACTCTAAAGGGTAGTGGGTTCACAGATACGCAGTATTTT.